This TCR beta chain was sequenced for a study of T cell clonality in common variable immunodeficiency. Produced via immunoSEQ multiplex PCR; TCRdb's table is partial and in-frame only. The sample is made up of tens of thousands of clones, none counted only once. Germline CDR1 and CDR2: SNHLY and FYNNEI. The CDR3 is made up of 14 amino acids. Trimming took 6 bases from V and 4 from J, leaving 13 bases between them. This clone was seen at least ten times. No antigen is known for it. The read ends 3 residues early relative to the CDR3; the germline J gene fills the gap. Study outcomes and limitations: Repertoire-complication correlations in CVID were limited by patient heterogeneity. CVID subjects had higher TCRbeta clonality than healthy controls, most marked in about a third. Fewer TCRbeta clones were shared among CVID subjects than controls.

The clonotype comes from a person aged 18-69 years in good health. Material: peripheral blood mononuclear cells. The V call is TRBV2, the J call TRBJ2-1; maybe TRBD1 (6 bases). The part of the CDR3 DNA that was read is TGTGCCAGCAGCTACAGGGCCCCTTACAATGAG. This encodes CASSYRAPYNE. The whole CDR3 region reads CASSYRAPYNEQFF. The full variable domain, with the rest looked up from reference TRBV2 and TRBJ2-1, is EPEVTQTPSHQVTQMGQEVILRCVPISNHLYFYWYRQILGQKVEFLVSFYNNEISEKSEIFDDQFSVERPDGSNFTLKIRSTKLEDSAMYFCASSYRAPYNEQFFGPGTRLTVL.